This T cell receptor beta chain came from a study of cytomegalovirus exposure and HLA in healthy donors. CDR3 length: 12 amino acids. Germline CDR1 SQVTM, CDR2 ANQGSEA. V was shortened by 1 base and J by 5 bases, with 8 bases between the two germline ends. Overall study results and limits: An ancestry cluster, one associated with Asian ancestry, reportedly showed fewer N-insertions than the approximately 650-donor mean in a later analysis.

Use of 60 Vbeta and 13 Jbeta primers characterized the PCR. Generated by immunoSEQ multiplex PCR, the TCRdb table keeps only in-frame clones and is missing some. The data contain some 140,000 clones, roughly three quarters of them singletons. A few counts support this clone. Its specificity is not known. Material for sequencing was PBMCs. The V and J genes are TRBV29-1 and TRBJ2-5, with no clear D. This TCR was sampled from a man aged 25-45 years in good health and CMV-seronegative. The CDR3 loop is CSVEVGSETQYF. The CDR3 nucleotides are TGCAGCGTTGAAGTCGGGTCCGAGACCCAGTACTTC.